Listed below are T cell receptor beta chains from one sample, sequenced in a study of blood T cell repertoires in COVID-19. Assay used: immunoSEQ multiplex PCR; TCRdb lists only in-frame clones, some missing. The sample holds 90,000 to 150,000 clones; roughly 76% are singletons and the top ten take around 9.3%. Sequences were obtained from peripheral blood. The source is a human donor in a cohort sampled during active COVID-19. Each CDR3 is given with its conserved first and last residue. Each record gives: clone size, J gene, D gene, V gene, CDR3 DNA, CDR3 protein. A D gene is named only where the DNA matches it firmly. The size field is filled for only some rows; it gives once, few, many or a size class.

clone_size: .; j_call: TRBJ1-1; d_call: .; v_call: TRBV3-1/TRBV3-2; cdr3_nt: TGTGCCAGCAGCCTAGGGGGTTTATTCACTGAAGCTTTCTTT; cdr3_aa: CASSLGGLFTEAFF
clone_size: .; j_call: TRBJ1-2; d_call: TRBD1; v_call: TRBV19; cdr3_nt: TGTGCCAGTAGCTACGGACAGGCCTACTATGGCTACACCTTC; cdr3_aa: CASSYGQAYYGYTF
clone_size: .; j_call: TRBJ2-7; d_call: TRBD2; v_call: TRBV28; cdr3_nt: TGTGCCAGCAGTCTACCCCAAGCGGGAGGGATTGAGCAGTACTTC; cdr3_aa: CASSLPQAGGIEQYF
clone_size: .; j_call: TRBJ1-2; d_call: TRBD1; v_call: TRBV28; cdr3_nt: TGTGCCAGCAGTACAGGGACAGCGTCAAACTATGGCTACACCTTC; cdr3_aa: CASSTGTASNYGYTF
clone_size: .; j_call: TRBJ1-6; d_call: TRBD1; v_call: TRBV6-5; cdr3_nt: TGTGCCAGCAGACCCGGGACAGGGGCTAATTCACCCCTCCACTTT; cdr3_aa: CASRPGTGANSPLHF
clone_size: .; j_call: TRBJ2-3; d_call: TRBD1; v_call: TRBV27; cdr3_nt: TGTGCCAGCGGGACAGGGCTCAGGACAGATACGCAGTATTTT; cdr3_aa: CASGTGLRTDTQYF
clone_size: .; j_call: TRBJ1-4; d_call: TRBD1; v_call: TRBV7-2; cdr3_nt: TGTGCCAGCAGCCGCATGGACAGGGGAAACACTAATGAAAAACTGTTTTTT; cdr3_aa: CASSRMDRGNTNEKLFF
clone_size: .; j_call: TRBJ2-7; d_call: TRBD1; v_call: TRBV6-6; cdr3_nt: TGTGCCAGCAGTGACAGGGCCTCCTACGAGCAGTACTTC; cdr3_aa: CASSDRASYEQYF
clone_size: .; j_call: TRBJ1-1; d_call: .; v_call: TRBV7-8; cdr3_nt: TGTGCCAGCAGCTTATCCCTGTACACTGAAGCTTTCTTT; cdr3_aa: CASSLSLYTEAFF
clone_size: .; j_call: TRBJ1-6; d_call: TRBD1; v_call: TRBV5-1; cdr3_nt: TGCGCCAGCAGCTTAGGGGGACAGGGGATTGGTAATTCACCCCTCCACTTT; cdr3_aa: CASSLGGQGIGNSPLHF
clone_size: .; j_call: TRBJ1-1; d_call: .; v_call: TRBV7-9; cdr3_nt: TGTGCCAGCAGGCGAGGAGGGGTAAAGGGCACTGAAGCTTTCTTT; cdr3_aa: CASRRGGVKGTEAFF
clone_size: .; j_call: TRBJ2-1; d_call: TRBD1; v_call: TRBV6-2/TRBV6-3; cdr3_nt: TGTGCCAGCAGTTACTCCAGGACAGGGTCCTCCTACAATGAGCAGTTCTTC; cdr3_aa: CASSYSRTGSSYNEQFF
clone_size: .; j_call: TRBJ2-3; d_call: .; v_call: TRBV27; cdr3_nt: TGTGCCAGCAGTTTATACGGGACAGATACGCAGTATTTT; cdr3_aa: CASSLYGTDTQYF
clone_size: few; j_call: TRBJ1-1; d_call: .; v_call: TRBV6-6; cdr3_nt: TGTGCCAGCAGTTACTTGGCAGGAGCTTTCTTT; cdr3_aa: CASSYLAGAFF
clone_size: .; j_call: TRBJ1-1; d_call: TRBD1; v_call: TRBV5-4; cdr3_nt: TGTGCCAGCATCCGGACAGGGATGAACACTGAAGCTTTCTTT; cdr3_aa: CASIRTGMNTEAFF
clone_size: once; j_call: TRBJ2-5; d_call: .; v_call: TRBV7-3; cdr3_nt: TGTGCCAGCAGCCCTAACTACCAAGAGACCCAGTACTTC; cdr3_aa: CASSPNYQETQYF
clone_size: .; j_call: TRBJ1-1; d_call: .; v_call: TRBV2; cdr3_nt: TGTGCCAGCAGTGTTAGGGGCGGAAACACTGAAGCTTTCTTT; cdr3_aa: CASSVRGGNTEAFF
clone_size: .; j_call: TRBJ2-7; d_call: .; v_call: TRBV7-2; cdr3_nt: TGTGCCAGCGGGCGGGGACCAGGGTCCTACGAGCAGTACTTC; cdr3_aa: CASGRGPGSYEQYF
clone_size: .; j_call: TRBJ2-5; d_call: TRBD1; v_call: TRBV15; cdr3_nt: TGTGCCACCAGCAGAGACGGCAGGGGGTCCCAAGAGACCCAGTACTTC; cdr3_aa: CATSRDGRGSQETQYF
clone_size: few; j_call: TRBJ2-5; d_call: TRBD1; v_call: TRBV28; cdr3_nt: TGTGCCAGCAAAATACAGGGGATGGGGACCCAGTACTTC; cdr3_aa: CASKIQGMGTQYF
clone_size: .; j_call: TRBJ2-3; d_call: .; v_call: TRBV7-9; cdr3_nt: TGTGCCAGCAGCCCGAGCACAGATACGCAGTATTTT; cdr3_aa: CASSPSTDTQYF
clone_size: once; j_call: TRBJ2-7; d_call: .; v_call: TRBV6-2/TRBV6-3; cdr3_nt: TGTGCCAGCAGTCCACCGGGGTCTTATCGCGAGCAGTACTTC; cdr3_aa: CASSPPGSYREQYF
clone_size: once; j_call: TRBJ1-1; d_call: .; v_call: TRBV6-6; cdr3_nt: TGTGCCAGCAGTTTCCCCGGGGTCCCTGAAGCTTTCTTT; cdr3_aa: CASSFPGVPEAFF
clone_size: .; j_call: TRBJ2-5; d_call: TRBD2; v_call: TRBV11-2; cdr3_nt: TGTGCCAGCAGCGTAAGTGGGACTAGCGGGGCCAACCAAGAGACCCAGTACTTC; cdr3_aa: CASSVSGTSGANQETQYF
clone_size: .; j_call: TRBJ2-7; d_call: TRBD1; v_call: TRBV30; cdr3_nt: TGTGCCTGTACAGGGGATAGCTCCTACGAGCAGTACTTC; cdr3_aa: CACTGDSSYEQYF
clone_size: .; j_call: TRBJ2-5; d_call: TRBD2; v_call: TRBV3-1/TRBV3-2; cdr3_nt: TGTGCCAGCAGCCAAGATTCTTGGGCAGCGGGAGGGTACCAAGAGACCCAGTACTTC; cdr3_aa: CASSQDSWAAGGYQETQYF
clone_size: .; j_call: TRBJ2-7; d_call: .; v_call: TRBV6-6; cdr3_nt: TGTGCCACCCTAAGGGGCCACGAGCAGTACTTC; cdr3_aa: CATLRGHEQYF
clone_size: once; j_call: TRBJ2-7; d_call: TRBD2; v_call: TRBV9; cdr3_nt: TGTGCCAGCAGCGTAGAGCGGGGGAACGAGCAGTACTTC; cdr3_aa: CASSVERGNEQYF
clone_size: .; j_call: TRBJ2-7; d_call: .; v_call: TRBV5-5; cdr3_nt: TGTGCCAGCAGCCTGAGTAGACTCATCTCCTACGAGCAGTACTTC; cdr3_aa: CASSLSRLISYEQYF
clone_size: .; j_call: TRBJ1-1; d_call: .; v_call: TRBV3-1/TRBV3-2; cdr3_nt: TGTGCCAGCAGCCAGGGTCGAACAGGGCCAGAAGCTTTCTTT; cdr3_aa: CASSQGRTGPEAFF
clone_size: .; j_call: TRBJ1-3; d_call: .; v_call: TRBV10-3; cdr3_nt: TGTGCCATCTCGGGGGGGGGCAACTCTGGAAACACCATATATTTT; cdr3_aa: CAISGGGNSGNTIYF
clone_size: few; j_call: TRBJ2-7; d_call: TRBD1; v_call: TRBV5-1; cdr3_nt: TGCGCCAGCAGACCCGGGACAGGGAGTGGTAGCGAGCAGTACTTC; cdr3_aa: CASRPGTGSGSEQYF
clone_size: .; j_call: TRBJ1-1; d_call: .; v_call: TRBV28; cdr3_nt: TGTGCCAGCAGCGCCCCCAACAGGGTTGACACTGAAGCTTTCTTT; cdr3_aa: CASSAPNRVDTEAFF
clone_size: .; j_call: TRBJ1-2; d_call: .; v_call: TRBV25-1; cdr3_nt: TGTGCCAGCAGTGTTGGGGGCCCTCTGAGTGGAACTAACTATGGCTACACCTTC; cdr3_aa: CASSVGGPLSGTNYGYTF
clone_size: .; j_call: TRBJ1-5; d_call: .; v_call: TRBV6-4; cdr3_nt: TGTGCCAGCTCCCTTACGACAGGACATAGCAATCAGCCCCAGCATTTT; cdr3_aa: CASSLTTGHSNQPQHF
clone_size: .; j_call: TRBJ1-1; d_call: TRBD1; v_call: TRBV19; cdr3_nt: TGTGCCAGTCGCGACAGGGGACAGATCTTCGCTTTCTTT; cdr3_aa: CASRDRGQIFAFF
clone_size: .; j_call: TRBJ2-5; d_call: TRBD1; v_call: TRBV29-1; cdr3_nt: TGCAGCGTTGCTACCAAGACAGGGGGGGACTTAGAGACCCAGTACTTC; cdr3_aa: CSVATKTGGDLETQYF
clone_size: .; j_call: TRBJ1-1; d_call: .; v_call: TRBV4-3; cdr3_nt: TGCGCCAGCAGCCAAACGTTGATCAGTCGCGGAGAAGCTTTCTTT; cdr3_aa: CASSQTLISRGEAFF
clone_size: .; j_call: TRBJ2-6; d_call: TRBD1; v_call: TRBV19; cdr3_nt: TGTGCCAGTACCCCGGACAGGGTTGCTTCTGGGGCCAACGTCCTGACTTTC; cdr3_aa: CASTPDRVASGANVLTF
clone_size: .; j_call: TRBJ1-3; d_call: .; v_call: TRBV28; cdr3_nt: TGTGCCAGCAGTGAGCAAACCTCTGGAAACACCATATATTTT; cdr3_aa: CASSEQTSGNTIYF
clone_size: .; j_call: TRBJ2-7; d_call: .; v_call: TRBV15; cdr3_nt: TGTGCCACCAGCAGAGGAGGGCATTTGGCGAGCTCCTACGAGCAGTACTTC; cdr3_aa: CATSRGGHLASSYEQYF
clone_size: once; j_call: TRBJ1-1; d_call: .; v_call: TRBV9; cdr3_nt: TGTGCCAGCAGCGTAGATCCGTCAGGGAAGGACACTGAAGCTTTCTTT; cdr3_aa: CASSVDPSGKDTEAFF
clone_size: once; j_call: TRBJ1-2; d_call: .; v_call: TRBV28; cdr3_nt: TGTGCCAGCAGTTTTGGGGCAGACAACTATGGCTACACCTTC; cdr3_aa: CASSFGADNYGYTF